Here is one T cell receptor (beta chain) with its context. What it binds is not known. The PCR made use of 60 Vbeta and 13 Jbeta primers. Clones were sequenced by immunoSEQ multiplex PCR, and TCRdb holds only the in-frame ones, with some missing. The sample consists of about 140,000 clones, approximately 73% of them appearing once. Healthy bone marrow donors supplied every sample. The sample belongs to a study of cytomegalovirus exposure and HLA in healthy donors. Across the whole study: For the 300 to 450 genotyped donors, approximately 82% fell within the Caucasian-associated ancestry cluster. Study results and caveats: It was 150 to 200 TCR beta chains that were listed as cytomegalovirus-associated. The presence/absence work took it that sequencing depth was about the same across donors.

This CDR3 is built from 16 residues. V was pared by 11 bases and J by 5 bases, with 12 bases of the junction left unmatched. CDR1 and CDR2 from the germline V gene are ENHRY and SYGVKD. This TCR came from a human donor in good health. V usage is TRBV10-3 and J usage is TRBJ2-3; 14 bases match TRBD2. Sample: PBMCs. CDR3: CAATPGTSGRIDTQYF. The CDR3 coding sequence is TGTGCCGCGACGCCCGGGACTAGCGGGAGAATAGATACGCAGTATTTT.